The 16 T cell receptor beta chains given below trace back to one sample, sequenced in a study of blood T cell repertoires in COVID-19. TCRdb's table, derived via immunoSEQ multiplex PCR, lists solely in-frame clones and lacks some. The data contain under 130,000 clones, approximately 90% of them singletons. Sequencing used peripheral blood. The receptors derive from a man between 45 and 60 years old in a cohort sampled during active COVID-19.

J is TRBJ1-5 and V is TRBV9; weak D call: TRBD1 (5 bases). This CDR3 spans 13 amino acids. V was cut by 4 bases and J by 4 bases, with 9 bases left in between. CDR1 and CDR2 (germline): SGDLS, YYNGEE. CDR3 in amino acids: CASSTGGNQPQHF. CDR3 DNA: TGTGCCAGCAGCACAGGTGGTAATCAGCCCCAGCATTTT.

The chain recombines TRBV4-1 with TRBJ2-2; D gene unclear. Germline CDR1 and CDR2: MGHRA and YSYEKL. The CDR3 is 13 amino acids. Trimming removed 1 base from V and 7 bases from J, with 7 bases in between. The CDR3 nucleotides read TGCGCCAGCAGCCAAGGCGGCGGCGGGGAGCTGTTTTTT. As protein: CASSQGGGGELFF.

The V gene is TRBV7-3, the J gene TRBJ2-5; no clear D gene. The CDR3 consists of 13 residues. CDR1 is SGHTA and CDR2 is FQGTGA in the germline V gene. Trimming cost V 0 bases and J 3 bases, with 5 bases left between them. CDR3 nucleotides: TGTGCCAGCAGCTTAACCAGAAAAGAGACCCAGTACTTC. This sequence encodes CASSLTRKETQYF.

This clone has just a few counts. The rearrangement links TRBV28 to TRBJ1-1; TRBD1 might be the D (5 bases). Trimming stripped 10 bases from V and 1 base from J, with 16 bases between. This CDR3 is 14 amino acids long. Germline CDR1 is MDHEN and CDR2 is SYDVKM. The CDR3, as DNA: TGTGCCACGCATACAGGCCCGGGGAACACTGAAGCTTTCTTT. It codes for CATHTGPGNTEAFF.

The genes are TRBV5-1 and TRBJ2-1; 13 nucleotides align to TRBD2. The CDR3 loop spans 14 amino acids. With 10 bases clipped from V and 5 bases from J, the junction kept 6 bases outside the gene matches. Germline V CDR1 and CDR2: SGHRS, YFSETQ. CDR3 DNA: TGCGCCTGCCAGACTAGCGGGGGGAACAATGAGCAGTTCTTC. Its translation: CACQTSGGNNEQFF.

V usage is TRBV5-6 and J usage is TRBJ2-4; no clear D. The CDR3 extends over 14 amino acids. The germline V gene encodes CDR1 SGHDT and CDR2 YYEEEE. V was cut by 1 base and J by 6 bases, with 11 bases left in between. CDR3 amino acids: CASSLFPGLNIQYF. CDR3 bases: TGTGCCAGCAGCTTGTTCCCAGGTTTAAACATTCAGTACTTC.

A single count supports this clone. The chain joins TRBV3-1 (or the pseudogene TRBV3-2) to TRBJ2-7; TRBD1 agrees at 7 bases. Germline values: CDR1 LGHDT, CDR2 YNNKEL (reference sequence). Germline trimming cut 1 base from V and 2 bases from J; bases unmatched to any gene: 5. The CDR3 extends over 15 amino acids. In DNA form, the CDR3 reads TGTGCCAGCAGCCAAGGGAGACAGGGTGCCTACGAGCAGTACTTC. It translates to CASSQGRQGAYEQYF.

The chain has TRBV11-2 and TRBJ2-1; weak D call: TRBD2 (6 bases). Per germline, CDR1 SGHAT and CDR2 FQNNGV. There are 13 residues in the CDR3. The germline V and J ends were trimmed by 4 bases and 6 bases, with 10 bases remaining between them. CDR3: CASSSGLRNEQFF. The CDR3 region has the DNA TGTGCCAGCAGCTCGGGACTCCGCAATGAGCAGTTCTTC.

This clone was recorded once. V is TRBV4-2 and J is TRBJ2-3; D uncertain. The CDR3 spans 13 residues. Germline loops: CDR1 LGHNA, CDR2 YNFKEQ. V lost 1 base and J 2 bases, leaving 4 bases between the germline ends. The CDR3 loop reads CASSQAYTDTQYF. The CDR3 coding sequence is TGTGCCAGCAGCCAAGCCTACACAGATACGCAGTATTTT.

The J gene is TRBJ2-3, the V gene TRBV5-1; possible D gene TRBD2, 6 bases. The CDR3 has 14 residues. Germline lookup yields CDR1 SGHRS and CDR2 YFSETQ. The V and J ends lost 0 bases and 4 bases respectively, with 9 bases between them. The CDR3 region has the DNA TGCGCCAGCAGCTTGGTTGCGGGGTCAGATACGCAGTATTTT. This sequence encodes CASSLVAGSDTQYF.

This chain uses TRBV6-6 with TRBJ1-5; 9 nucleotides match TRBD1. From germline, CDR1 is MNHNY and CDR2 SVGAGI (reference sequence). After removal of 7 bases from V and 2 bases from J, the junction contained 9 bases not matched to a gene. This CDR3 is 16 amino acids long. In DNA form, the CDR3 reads TGTGCCAGCACCGAGGGACAGGGAAGTCGCAATCAGCCCCAGCATTTT. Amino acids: CASTEGQGSRNQPQHF.

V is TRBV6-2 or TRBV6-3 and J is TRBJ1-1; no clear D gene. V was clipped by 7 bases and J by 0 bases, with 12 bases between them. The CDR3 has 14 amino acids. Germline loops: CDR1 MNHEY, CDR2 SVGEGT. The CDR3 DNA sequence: TGTGCCAGCACCCCCCGAGTTATGAACACTGAAGCTTTCTTT. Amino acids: CASTPRVMNTEAFF.

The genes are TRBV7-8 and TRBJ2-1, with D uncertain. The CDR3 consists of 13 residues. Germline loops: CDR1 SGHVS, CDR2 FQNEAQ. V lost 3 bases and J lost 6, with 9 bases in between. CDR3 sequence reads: CASSLNTVNEQFF. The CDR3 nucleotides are TGTGCCAGCAGCTTGAATACAGTCAATGAGCAGTTCTTC.

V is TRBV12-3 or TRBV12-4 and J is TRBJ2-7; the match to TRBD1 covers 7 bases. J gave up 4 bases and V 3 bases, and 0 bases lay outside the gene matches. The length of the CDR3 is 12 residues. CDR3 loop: CASSFRGYEQYF. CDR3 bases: TGTGCCAGCAGTTTCAGGGGGTACGAGCAGTACTTC.

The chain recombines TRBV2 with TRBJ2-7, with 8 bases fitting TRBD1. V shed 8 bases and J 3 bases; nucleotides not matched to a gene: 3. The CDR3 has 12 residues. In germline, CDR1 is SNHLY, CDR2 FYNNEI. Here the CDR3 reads CASDGQGYEQYF. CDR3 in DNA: TGTGCCAGCGACGGACAGGGCTACGAGCAGTACTTC.

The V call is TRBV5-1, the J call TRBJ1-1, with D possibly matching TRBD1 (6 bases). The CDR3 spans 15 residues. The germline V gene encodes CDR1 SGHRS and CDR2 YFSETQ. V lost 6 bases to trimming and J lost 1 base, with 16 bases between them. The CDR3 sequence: CASTATGKPNTEAFF. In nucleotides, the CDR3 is TGCGCCAGCACTGCGACAGGTAAGCCGAACACTGAAGCTTTCTTT.